This T cell receptor (beta chain) comes out of a study of glioma-infiltrating T cells. Whole-study results and caveats: Tissue-blood divergence was below expectation in non-neoplastic patients, above in gliomas.

Using RNA template, CDR3s of TCR alpha and beta were amplified with iRepertoire arm-PCR. Tissue mRNA or PBMC total RNA, about 85-400 ng, went into one-step reverse transcription and amplification. TCRdb reprocessed the multiplex PCR reads via MiXCR and lists one record per CDR3 protein. This sample has approximately 110,000 distinct CDR3 sequences, with less than 30% found just once. V lost 0 bases to trimming and J lost 2 bases, with 13 bases between them. From germline, CDR1 is MGHRA and CDR2 YSYEKL. The CDR3 spans 16 residues. A remark on this clonotype: Its antigen is not identified. A read error may be the cause here, since a much bigger clone is one base away.

The specimen was glioma tissue, nonneoplastic brain tissue, or PBMCs (not recorded which). The receptor was derived from a human donor with low-grade glioma or glioblastoma, undergoing nonglioma brain surgery, or in good health (not recorded which). V usage is TRBV4-1 and J usage is TRBJ2-5; D is undetermined. The DNA for the CDR3 is TGCGCCAGCAGCCAAGATCTGGTCTATATACAAGAGACCCAGTACTTC. Translated: CASSQDLVYIQETQYF.